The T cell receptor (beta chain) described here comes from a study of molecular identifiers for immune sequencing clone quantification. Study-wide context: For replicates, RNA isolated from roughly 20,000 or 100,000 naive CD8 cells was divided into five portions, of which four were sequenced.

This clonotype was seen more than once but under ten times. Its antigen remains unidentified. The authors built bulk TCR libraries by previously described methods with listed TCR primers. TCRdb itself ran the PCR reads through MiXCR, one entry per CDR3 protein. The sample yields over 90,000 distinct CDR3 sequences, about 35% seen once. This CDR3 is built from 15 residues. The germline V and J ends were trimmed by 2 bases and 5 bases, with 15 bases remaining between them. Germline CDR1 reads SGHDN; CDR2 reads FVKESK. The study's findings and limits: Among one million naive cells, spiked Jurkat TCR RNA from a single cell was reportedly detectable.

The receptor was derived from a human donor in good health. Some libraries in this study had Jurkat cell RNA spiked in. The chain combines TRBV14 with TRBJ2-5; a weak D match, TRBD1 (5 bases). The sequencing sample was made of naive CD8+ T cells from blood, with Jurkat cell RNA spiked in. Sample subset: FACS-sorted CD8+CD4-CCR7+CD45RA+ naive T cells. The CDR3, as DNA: TGTGCCAGCAGCCAACACCAGGGTCTTTCGGAGACCCAGTACTTC. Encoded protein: CASSQHQGLSETQYF. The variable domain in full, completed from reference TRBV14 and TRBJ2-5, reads EAGVTQFPSHSVIEKGQTVTLRCDPISGHDNLYWYRRVMGKEIKFLLHFVKESKQDESGMPNNRFLAERTGGTYSTLKVQPAELEDSGVYFCASSQHQGLSETQYFGPGTRLLVL.